The clone carrying this T cell receptor (beta chain) was picked up many times. Its matching antigen is unknown. TCRdb recomputed calls from the reads with MiXCR, one row per CDR3 protein. The top ten hold approximately 15% of the sample, which has more than 200,000 distinct CDR3 sequences, roughly 10% seen once. The data derive from a study of T cell repertoires in cytomegalovirus infection. Study-level findings and limits: Cumulative frequency (of public TCR beta family members) identified carriers of CMV plus the relevant HLA.

V lost 3 bases, J lost 0 bases, and 10 bases lay in between. The CDR3 has 15 residues. The sequencing sample was made of PBMCs. The chain recombines TRBV12-3 or TRBV12-4 with TRBJ2-3, with TRBD2 as a possible D gene (5 bases). The sequence was obtained from a human donor in good health (CMV status not recorded). Some clones in this sample may be carry-over from other donors' samples. CDR3: CASSLAADSTDTQYF. CDR3 bases: TGTGCCAGCAGTTTGGCAGCGGATAGCACAGATACGCAGTATTTT.